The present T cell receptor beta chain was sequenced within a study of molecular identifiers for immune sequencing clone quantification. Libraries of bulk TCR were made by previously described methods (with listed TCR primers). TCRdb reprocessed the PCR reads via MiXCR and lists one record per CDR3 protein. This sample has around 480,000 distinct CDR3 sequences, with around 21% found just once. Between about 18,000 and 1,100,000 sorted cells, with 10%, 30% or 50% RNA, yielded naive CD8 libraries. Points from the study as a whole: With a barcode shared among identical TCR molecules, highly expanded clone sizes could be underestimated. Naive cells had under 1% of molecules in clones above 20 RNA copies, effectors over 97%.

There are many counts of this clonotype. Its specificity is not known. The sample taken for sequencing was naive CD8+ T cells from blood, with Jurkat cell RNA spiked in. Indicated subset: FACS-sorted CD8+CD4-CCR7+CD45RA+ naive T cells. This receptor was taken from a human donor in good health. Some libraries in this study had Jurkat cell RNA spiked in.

The CDR3 DNA reads TGTGCCAGCAGCCAAGGGGGTGAAGCTTTCTTT. Its translation is CASSQGGEAFF. V and J are TRBV14 and TRBJ1-1; D remains ambiguous. The germline gives CDR1 SGHDN, CDR2 FVKESK. Trimming took off 1 base at V and 7 bases at J, with 4 bases between the two ends. There are 11 residues in the CDR3.